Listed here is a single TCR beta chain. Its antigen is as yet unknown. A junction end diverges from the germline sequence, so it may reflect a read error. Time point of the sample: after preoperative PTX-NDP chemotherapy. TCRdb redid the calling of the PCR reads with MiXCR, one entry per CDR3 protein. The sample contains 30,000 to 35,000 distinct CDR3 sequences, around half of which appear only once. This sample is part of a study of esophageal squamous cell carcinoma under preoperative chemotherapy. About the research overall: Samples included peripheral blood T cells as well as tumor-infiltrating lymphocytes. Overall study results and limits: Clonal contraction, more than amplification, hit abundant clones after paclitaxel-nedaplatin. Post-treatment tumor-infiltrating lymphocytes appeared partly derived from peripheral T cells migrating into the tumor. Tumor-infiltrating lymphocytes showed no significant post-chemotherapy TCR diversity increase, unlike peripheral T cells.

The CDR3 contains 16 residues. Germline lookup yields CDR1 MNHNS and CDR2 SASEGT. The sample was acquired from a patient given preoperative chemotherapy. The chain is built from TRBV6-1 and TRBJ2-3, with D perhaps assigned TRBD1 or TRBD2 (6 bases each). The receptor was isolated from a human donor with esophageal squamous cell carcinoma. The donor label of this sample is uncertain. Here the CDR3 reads CASREWGAGEPETQYF. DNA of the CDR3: TGTGCCAGCAGGGAGTGGGGGGCAGGGGAGCCAGAGACGCAGTATTTT.